The rows below give T cell receptor beta chains drawn from one sample of a study of shared T cell receptors in the human thymus. Profiled with immunoSEQ multiplex PCR; TCRdb holds only in-frame clones, not every one. The sample holds hundreds of thousands of clones, 70% to 90% seen once. These data are also associated with another study on human thymus T cells.

The material sequenced was thymocytes. The source of these receptors is a boy under two years old with a congenital heart defect. CDR3s include the opening cysteine and the closing phenylalanine or tryptophan. Each record gives: clone size, V gene, J gene, D gene, CDR3 DNA, CDR3 protein. A D gene is named only where the DNA matches it firmly. Clone size is given for some rows only: seen once, a few or many times, or a class if the clone is expanded.

>-|TRBV6-5|TRBJ1-2|-
TGTGCCAGCGAAGGACAGTTCTATGGCTACACCTTC
CASEGQFYGYTF
>-|TRBV7-6|TRBJ1-6|TRBD1
TGTGCCAGCAGCTTCGACAGTCAGGGGGATTCCCCCCTCCACTTT
CASSFDSQGDSPLHF
>-|TRBV7-3|TRBJ2-3|TRBD2
TGTGCCAGCAGCCATCGGACTAGCGGGGGGTCGACTAGCACAGATACGCAGTATTTT
CASSHRTSGGSTSTDTQYF
>-|TRBV27|TRBJ2-1|TRBD2
TGTGCCAGCAGACTAGCGGGGGGCCCACACAATGAGCAGTTCTTC
CASRLAGGPHNEQFF
>-|TRBV4-1|TRBJ2-5|TRBD2
TGCGCCAGCAGCCGATCCTCCGGGACTAGCGGGCTCCAAGAGACCCAGTACTTC
CASSRSSGTSGLQETQYF
>-|TRBV5-1|TRBJ2-1|-
TGCGCCAGCAGCTCGGGAGTATACAATGAGCAGTTCTTC
CASSSGVYNEQFF
>-|TRBV6-5|TRBJ2-3|TRBD2
TGTGCCAGCAGTTACAGCGGGGGAGATACGCAGTATTTT
CASSYSGGDTQYF
>once|TRBV29-1|TRBJ2-1|TRBD1
TGCAGCGTACCAACGGGGACAGGGACGGAGTACAATGAGCAGTTCTTC
CSVPTGTGTEYNEQFF
>once|TRBV11-2|TRBJ2-7|-
TGTGCCAGCAGCGCTCGGACTATTTTCTACGAGCAGTACTTC
CASSARTIFYEQYF
>-|TRBV19|TRBJ2-1|-
TGTGCCAGTACTAGAGGGCGGGGAAACAATGAGCAGTTCTTC
CASTRGRGNNEQFF
>-|TRBV6-4|TRBJ2-1|TRBD1
TGTGCCAGCAGAGACAGGGGGCAGGATGAGCAGTTCTTC
CASRDRGQDEQFF
>few|TRBV11-2|TRBJ1-3|-
TGTGCCAGCAGCCCTCCAGGGGACCACTCTGGAAACACCATATATTTT
CASSPPGDHSGNTIYF
>-|TRBV28|TRBJ2-7|-
TGTGCCAGCAGTTTCAGGGGAACGGACGAGCAGTACTTC
CASSFRGTDEQYF
>-|TRBV28|TRBJ1-6|-
TGTGCCAGCAGTTTACCCGTGGGCAAGAGCTCCTATAATTCACCCCTCCACTTT
CASSLPVGKSSYNSPLHF
>-|TRBV12-5|TRBJ2-1|TRBD2
TGTGCTAGTGGTTCGCTAGCGGGAGGACCATTCTCCCTATCCTACAATGAGCAGTTCTTC
CASGSLAGGPFSLSYNEQFF
>few|TRBV6-1|TRBJ1-5|-
TGTGCCAGCAGTGAAGCTTGGAAGGGGGGAGGGCAGCCCCAGCATTTT
CASSEAWKGGGQPQHF
>-|TRBV9|TRBJ1-5|-
TGTGCCAGCAGCCCCGGGAGCACTAATCAGCCCCAGCATTTT
CASSPGSTNQPQHF
>-|TRBV19|TRBJ2-7|TRBD2
TGTGCCAGTAGTGCATCTTGGGGACTAGAAGGGGTCTACGAGCAGTACTTC
CASSASWGLEGVYEQYF
>-|TRBV20-1|TRBJ1-5|-
TGCAGTGCTAGCGGAGATGCGCCCCAGCATTTT
CSASGDAPQHF
>-|TRBV13|TRBJ1-1|TRBD1
TGTGCCAGCAGCAATAACAGGGGCCCTGAAGCTTTCTTT
CASSNNRGPEAFF
>-|TRBV2|TRBJ1-1|-
TGTGCCAGCAGTGAATATCCGGGGAACACTGAAGCTTTCTTT
CASSEYPGNTEAFF
>-|TRBV4-1|TRBJ2-1|-
TGCGCCAGCAGCCAAGCGGGGCTCCGGGAGACCTACAATGAGCAGTTCTTC
CASSQAGLRETYNEQFF
>-|TRBV10-3|TRBJ2-1|TRBD2
TGTGCCATCAGTGACCCGGGACTAGCGGGAGGTCCAAGCTCCTACAATGAGCAGTTCTTC
CAISDPGLAGGPSSYNEQFF
>-|TRBV10-3|TRBJ2-7|-
TGTGCCATCAGTGAGTCGATAGCCACCCAGTTCGAGGAGCAGTACTTC
CAISESIATQFEEQYF
>-|TRBV28|TRBJ2-2|-
TGTGCCAGCAGTTTCGGCACCGGGGAGCTGTTTTTT
CASSFGTGELFF
>-|TRBV9|TRBJ2-1|TRBD2
TGTGCCAGCAGCGAAACCGGGGGGGCCCATGAGCAGTTCTTC
CASSETGGAHEQFF
>-|TRBV6-6|TRBJ1-4|-
TGTGCCAGCAGCCACACGGCGGGCCTGAGTTATGAAAAACTGTTTTTT
CASSHTAGLSYEKLFF
>-|TRBV5-1|TRBJ2-7|TRBD1
TGCGCCAGCAGCCCACCGGGACAGGGGGTATCCTACGAGCAGTACTTC
CASSPPGQGVSYEQYF
>-|TRBV5-6|TRBJ2-3|-
TGTGCCAGCAGCCGTCGCGGGTCGCCAGATACGCAGTATTTT
CASSRRGSPDTQYF
>-|TRBV27|TRBJ1-5|-
TGTGCCAGCAGTTTAAACTACAGGGTTAGCAATCAGCCCCAGCATTTT
CASSLNYRVSNQPQHF
>-|TRBV10-3|TRBJ1-3|TRBD1
TGTGCCATCACCCGGGACAGGGGAGATATCTCTGGAAACACCATATATTTT
CAITRDRGDISGNTIYF
>-|TRBV7-9|TRBJ2-3|TRBD2
TGTGCCAGCACCCGTTCAAATAGCGGGGCGCTCACAGATACGCAGTATTTT
CASTRSNSGALTDTQYF
>few|TRBV29-1|TRBJ1-2|TRBD1
TGCAGCGTTCGGACAGGTCACTATGGCTACACCTTC
CSVRTGHYGYTF
>-|TRBV14|TRBJ2-2|-
TGTGCCAGCAGCCACCAGGGTACCGGGGAGCTGTTTTTT
CASSHQGTGELFF
>-|TRBV10-1|TRBJ2-7|TRBD2
TGCGCCAGCAGTGAGTTTAGCGGGTACGAGCAGTACTTC
CASSEFSGYEQYF
>-|TRBV10-3|TRBJ2-1|TRBD2
TGTGCCATCAGTAAGATAGCGGGAGCGGACAATGAGCAGTTCTTC
CAISKIAGADNEQFF
>-|TRBV27|TRBJ2-7|-
TGTGCCAGCAGTTTAATAGCGGTCGGGGCCTACGAGCAGTACTTC
CASSLIAVGAYEQYF
>-|TRBV4-3|TRBJ1-3|-
TGCGCCAGCAGCCAAGGCTTGGATAACGGGAGAAAAAGCTCTGGAAACACCATATATTTT
CASSQGLDNGRKSSGNTIYF
>-|TRBV4-2|TRBJ1-2|-
TGTGCCAGCAGCCAAGTACAGAAGGACTATGGCTACACCTTC
CASSQVQKDYGYTF
>-|TRBV14|TRBJ2-7|-
TGTGCCAGCAGCCAAGCTCTTACCTACGAGCAGTACTTC
CASSQALTYEQYF
>once|TRBV5-4|TRBJ1-6|-
TGTGCCAGCAGCTTGGCCAATCCCGGGGGACTTCATAATTCACCCCTCCACTTT
CASSLANPGGLHNSPLHF